This record looks at one T cell receptor beta chain sequence and its context. The antigen is not known. A read error may account for a junction end that differs from germline. Germline-derived CDR1 and CDR2 are MNHNS and SASEGT. This CDR3 spans 17 amino acids. This sample was taken from a study of tumor-infiltrating lymphocytes in primary liver carcinoma. Overall study results and limits: Paired tumor-adjacent and tumor-blood samples overlapped less than tumor region pairs did.

Constant-region priming of around 530 ng total RNA yielded TCR beta cDNA. Sequencing libraries for TCR beta derived from three nested multiplex PCR rounds that used slightly modified ARM-PCR. Investigators reported that the first two PCR rounds, at roughly 10 cycles each, used TRBV1-TRBV30 forward primers with a C-beta reverse primer. TCRdb re-analysed the multiplex PCR reads in MiXCR, keeping a single row per CDR3 protein. The table lists some 180,000 distinct CDR3 sequences, around 85% of them singletons. Both RNA and DNA were isolated together from around 20-30 mg of bulk tissue that had not been sorted.

The gene calls are TRBV6-1 and TRBJ2-4, with D maybe TRBD2 (5 bases). Sequenced: tumor tissue from primary liver carcinoma. The TCR was taken from a man aged 35 to 55 with primary liver carcinoma and hepatitis B virus infection. CDR3 region: CASSGGLTREAKNIQYF. The CDR3, as DNA: TGTGCTAGCAGTGGAGGTCTTACAAGGGAAGCCAAAAACATTCAGTACTTC.